The 6 T cell receptor beta chains below were found in one sample sequenced in a study of T cells in Graves' hyperthyroidism and ophthalmopathy (dated by TCRdb to about 2019). Library prep was done by multiplex PCR. The run used an Illumina HiSeq 2000. The TCR beta CDR3 regions were amplified from RNA transcripts. The first round of RT-PCR for the TCR CDR3 was performed with the HTBI primer set and the Qiagen OneStep RT-PCR kit. TCRdb took the public reads, trimmed them with fastp at Q25, ran MiXCR for clone calling and kept in-frame beta chains. Each entry merges the rows of one CDR3 protein and shows their most common DNA and genes. In all, the sample holds about 580,000 distinct CDR3 sequences, and roughly 50% of those were seen once. In total, the top ten clones hold around 7.7% of the sample. Sequences were obtained from peripheral blood or thyroid tissue (not recorded which). The receptors derive from a woman under 30 with Graves' hyperthyroidism.

This clonotype was counted many times. V usage is TRBV4-1 and J usage is TRBJ2-2; TRBD1 agrees at 11 bases. CDR1 and CDR2 (germline): MGHRA, YSYEKL. With V trimmed by 3 bases and J by 6 bases, 6 bases remained unmatched. This CDR3 has 16 amino acids. Written as DNA, the CDR3 is TGCGCCAGCAGCCAGTGGACAGGGGGCATATCCGGGGAGCTGTTTTTT. Translation: CASSQWTGGISGELFF.

The chain employs TRBV29-1 and TRBJ2-7; maybe TRBD1 (5 bases). The CDR3 is 13 residues long. Germline V gene lookup returns CDR1 SQVTM and CDR2 ANQGSEA. Trimming stripped 8 bases from V and 5 bases from J, with 19 bases between. The CDR3 is CSLWSGIRDEQYF. Here the CDR3 DNA reads TGCAGCTTGTGGTCAGGGATTCGGGACGAGCAGTACTTC.

The rearrangement links TRBV7-6 to TRBJ2-3; TRBD1 might be the D (5 bases). Germline values: CDR1 SGHVS, CDR2 FNYEAQ. The CDR3 is made up of 14 amino acids. V was trimmed by 2 bases and J by 4 bases, leaving 10 bases between them. This CDR3 reads CASSLFGAPDTQYF. DNA for the CDR3: TGTGCCAGCAGCTTATTTGGGGCCCCAGATACGCAGTATTTT.

The chain joins TRBV29-1 to TRBJ2-5; the D gene is possibly TRBD1 (7 bases). The germline CDR1 and CDR2 sequences are SQVTM and ANQGSEA. V lost 1 base and J lost 9, with 15 bases in between. The CDR3 runs 13 residues. The DNA of the CDR3 is TGCAGCGTTGAAGGGGGACTCGGACAGGCCCAGTACTTC. It specifies CSVEGGLGQAQYF.

V and J are TRBV7-9 and TRBJ2-5, with D possibly matching TRBD2 (5 bases). The CDR3 runs to 14 residues. V lost 2 bases and J 5 bases, leaving 12 bases between the germline ends. The germline V gene encodes CDR1 SEHNR and CDR2 FQNEAQ (reference sequence). In nucleotides, the CDR3 is TGTGCCAGCAGCTTAAGCGGTACCAATGAGACCCAGTACTTC. It translates to CASSLSGTNETQYF. Complete variable domain (other parts from reference TRBV7-9 and TRBJ2-5): DTGVSQNPRHKITKRGQNVTFRCDPISEHNRLYWYRQTLGQGPEFLTYFQNEAQLEKSRLLSDRFSAERPKGSFSTLEIQRTEQGDSAMYLCASSLSGTNETQYFGPGTRLLVL.

This clonotype has a count of ten or more. The V call is TRBV4-1, the J call TRBJ2-7; D could derive from TRBD1 or TRBD2 (5 bases each). CDR1 and CDR2 from the germline V gene are MGHRA and YSYEKL. CDR3 length equals 12 residues. V was clipped by 4 bases and J by 7 bases, with 11 bases between them. CDR3 amino acids: CASSLLWGEQYF. The CDR3 DNA sequence: TGCGCCAGCAGCCTCCTTTGGGGGGAGCAGTACTTC.